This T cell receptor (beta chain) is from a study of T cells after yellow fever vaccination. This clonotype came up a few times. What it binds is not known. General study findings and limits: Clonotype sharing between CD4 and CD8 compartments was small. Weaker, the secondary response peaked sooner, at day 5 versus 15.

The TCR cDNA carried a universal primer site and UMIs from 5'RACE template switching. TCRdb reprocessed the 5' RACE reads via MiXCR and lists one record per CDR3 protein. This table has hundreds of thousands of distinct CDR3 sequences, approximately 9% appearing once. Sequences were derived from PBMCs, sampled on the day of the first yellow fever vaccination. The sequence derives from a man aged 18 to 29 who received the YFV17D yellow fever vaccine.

This chain's CDR3 is CASSYGGEGQFF. The CDR3 coding sequence is TGTGCCAGCAGTTATGGAGGGGAGGGGCAGTTCTTC. This chain connects TRBV6-5 to TRBJ2-1; 7 bases are shared with TRBD2. CDR1 MNHEY and CDR2 SVGAGI come from the germline V gene. V lost 3 bases and J lost 12; bases outside the gene matches: 5. The CDR3 has 12 amino acids.